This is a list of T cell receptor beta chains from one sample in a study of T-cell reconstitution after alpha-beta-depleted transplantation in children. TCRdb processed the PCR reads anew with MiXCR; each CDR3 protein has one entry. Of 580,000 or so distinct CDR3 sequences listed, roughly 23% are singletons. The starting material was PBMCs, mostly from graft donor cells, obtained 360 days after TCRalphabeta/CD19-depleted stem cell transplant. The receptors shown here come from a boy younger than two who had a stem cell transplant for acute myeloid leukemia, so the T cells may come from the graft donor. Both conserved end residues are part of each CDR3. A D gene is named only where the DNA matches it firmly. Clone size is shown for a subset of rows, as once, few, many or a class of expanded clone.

CASRPTASDIQYF	TGTGCCAGCAGACCGACAGCCTCGGACATTCAGTACTTC	TRBV12-3/TRBV12-4	TRBJ2-4	NA	few
CASSQENSPLHF	TGTGCCAGCAGCCAAGAGAATTCACCCCTCCACTTT	TRBV14	TRBJ1-6	NA	NA
CATSRDPRDYGYTF	TGTGCCACCAGCAGAGATCCCAGGGACTATGGCTACACCTTC	TRBV15	TRBJ1-2	NA	NA
CASSTRGFSGNTIYF	TGTGCCAGCAGCACCCGGGGTTTTTCTGGAAACACCATATATTTT	TRBV7-9	TRBJ1-3	NA	few
CASSRDGPYGTEAFF	TGTGCCAGCAGCCGGGACGGCCCGTATGGGACTGAAGCTTTCTTT	TRBV7-9	TRBJ1-1	NA	many
CATSDRDRDDTDTQYF	TGTGCCACCAGTGACCGGGACAGGGATGACACAGATACGCAGTATTTT	TRBV24-1	TRBJ2-3	TRBD1	many
CSVGVGPKNIQYF	TGCAGCGTTGGGGTGGGCCCCAAGAACATTCAGTACTTC	TRBV29-1	TRBJ2-4	NA	many
CASSNAARTIQYF	TGTGCCAGCAGTAATGCGGCTAGAACAATTCAGTACTTC	TRBV6-1	TRBJ2-4	NA	NA
CSARRRDQPQHF	TGCAGTGCTCGTCGGAGGGATCAGCCCCAGCATTTT	TRBV20-1	TRBJ1-5	NA	few
CAWSVRLTYNEQFF	TGTGCCTGGAGTGTACGTCTGACGTACAATGAGCAGTTCTTC	TRBV30	TRBJ2-1	NA	few
CASGRGGMGNQPQHF	TGTGCCAGCGGCAGGGGGGGGATGGGCAATCAGCCCCAGCATTTT	TRBV6-5	TRBJ1-5	TRBD1	NA
CASSSGASTGELFF	TGTGCCAGTAGTTCGGGGGCAAGCACCGGGGAGCTGTTTTTT	TRBV19	TRBJ2-2	NA	NA
CSARPMEYSNQPQHF	TGCAGTGCTAGGCCAATGGAGTATAGCAATCAGCCCCAGCATTTT	TRBV20-1	TRBJ1-5	NA	NA
CSASPKLDGYTF	TGCAGTGCTAGCCCAAAACTGGATGGCTACACCTTC	TRBV20-1	TRBJ1-2	NA	few
CASTLGLAGVGETQYF	TGTGCCAGCACCCTGGGGCTAGCGGGGGTGGGTGAGACCCAGTACTTC	TRBV28	TRBJ2-5	TRBD2	once
CASSVTSGGAQETQYF	TGTGCCAGCAGTGTTACTAGCGGGGGGGCCCAAGAGACCCAGTACTTC	TRBV6-2/TRBV6-3	TRBJ2-5	TRBD2	few
CSARAGRGGHNEQFF	TGCAGTGCTAGAGCAGGGCGCGGGGGGCACAATGAGCAGTTCTTC	TRBV20-1	TRBJ2-1	TRBD2	many
CASSFPFQFANTGELFF	TGTGCCAGCTCGTTCCCCTTTCAATTCGCGAACACCGGGGAGCTGTTTTTT	TRBV12-3/TRBV12-4	TRBJ2-2	NA	NA
CSAREPDRPYNSPLHF	TGCAGTGCTAGAGAGCCGGACAGACCCTATAATTCACCCCTCCACTTT	TRBV20-1	TRBJ1-6	NA	NA
CASTLLAGVGNEQFF	TGTGCCAGCACCTTACTAGCGGGGGTCGGTAATGAGCAGTTCTTC	TRBV7-2	TRBJ2-1	TRBD2	many
CSARRQGGNIQYF	TGCAGTGCTAGAAGGCAGGGAGGGAACATTCAGTACTTC	TRBV20-1	TRBJ2-4	TRBD2	few
CASSQGQGGAFF	TGCGCCAGCAGCCAAGGACAGGGGGGGGCTTTCTTT	TRBV5-1	TRBJ1-1	TRBD1	NA
CASSFNWAGAYGYTF	TGTGCCAGCAGTTTTAACTGGGCAGGGGCCTATGGCTACACCTTC	TRBV12-3/TRBV12-4	TRBJ1-2	NA	many
CASSFRLAGSRDTQYF	TGTGCCAGCAGCTTCCGACTAGCGGGGAGCCGAGATACGCAGTATTTT	TRBV7-2	TRBJ2-3	TRBD2	few
CASSQNPVGNTEAFF	TGTGCCAGCAGCCAAAACCCGGTAGGGAACACTGAAGCTTTCTTT	TRBV28	TRBJ1-1	NA	NA
CAISESIGTAGVNQPQHF	TGTGCCATCAGTGAGTCTATTGGGACAGCGGGCGTCAATCAGCCCCAGCATTTT	TRBV10-3	TRBJ1-5	TRBD1	NA
CASSLIGQGAGETQYF	TGCGCCAGCAGCCTTATCGGACAGGGGGCAGGGGAGACCCAGTACTTC	TRBV4-1	TRBJ2-5	TRBD1	many
CASSEPRQGSNTGELFF	TGTGCCAGCAGTGAACCCCGACAGGGTTCGAACACCGGGGAGCTGTTTTTT	TRBV25-1	TRBJ2-2	TRBD1	many
CASRGLAPAPQETQYF	TGTGCCAGCCGAGGACTAGCGCCTGCCCCTCAAGAGACCCAGTACTTC	TRBV6-1	TRBJ2-5	TRBD2	NA
CSARDIAGYQETQYF	TGCAGTGCTAGAGATATAGCGGGGTACCAAGAGACCCAGTACTTC	TRBV20-1	TRBJ2-5	TRBD2	few
CASSLRRTPAKTDTQYF	TGTGCCAGCAGTTTACGGCGGACCCCGGCGAAAACAGATACGCAGTATTTT	TRBV27	TRBJ2-3	NA	few
CAISESSDSPLTSYNEQFF	TGTGCCATCAGTGAGTCGAGTGACAGTCCTCTGACGTCCTACAATGAGCAGTTCTTC	TRBV10-3	TRBJ2-1	NA	many
CASCRGAGNEQFF	TGTGCCAGCTGTAGGGGGGCCGGAAATGAGCAGTTCTTC	TRBV9	TRBJ2-1	NA	many
CASSLSGAKNTEAFF	TGTGCCAGCAGCTTGTCAGGGGCCAAGAACACTGAAGCTTTCTTT	TRBV7-2	TRBJ1-1	NA	NA
CASSFPTAGDTQYF	TGTGCCAGCAGTTTCCCGACAGCGGGGGATACGCAGTATTTT	TRBV28	TRBJ2-3	TRBD2	NA
CASSRDSSGANVLTF	TGTGCCAGCAGCAGGGACAGCTCTGGGGCCAACGTCCTGACTTTC	TRBV5-5	TRBJ2-6	TRBD1	many
CSARDAASGGIAGELFF	TGCAGTGCTAGAGATGCGGCTAGCGGGGGGATCGCCGGGGAGCTGTTTTTT	TRBV20-1	TRBJ2-2	TRBD2	NA
CSARDRTGEYSPLHF	TGCAGTGCTAGAGACCGAACAGGGGAATATTCACCCCTCCACTTT	TRBV20-1	TRBJ1-6	TRBD1	NA
CSASWGQVQHF	TGCAGTGCTAGTTGGGGACAGGTCCAGCATTTT	TRBV20-1	TRBJ1-5	TRBD1	many
CASSIRLTTALEPDTGELFF	TGTGCCAGCAGCATTCGATTAACTACAGCACTCGAGCCTGACACCGGGGAGCTGTTTTTT	TRBV4-2	TRBJ2-2	NA	many
CASSLGGAQGEQYF	TGTGCCAGCAGCTTAGGGGGGGCGCAGGGCGAGCAGTACTTC	TRBV7-2	TRBJ2-7	NA	NA
CSAAGGGEYNEQFF	TGCAGTGCTGCCGGCGGGGGGGAGTACAATGAGCAGTTCTTC	TRBV20-1	TRBJ2-1	TRBD2	few
CASSLATGRSYEQYF	TGCGCCAGCAGCTTGGCAACAGGGAGGTCCTACGAGCAGTACTTC	TRBV5-1	TRBJ2-7	NA	NA
CASSYSVAAWTNTGELFF	TGTGCCAGCAGTTACTCAGTCGCCGCTTGGACGAACACCGGGGAGCTGTTTTTT	TRBV6-5	TRBJ2-2	NA	many
CSASGSGGAEGDTQYF	TGCAGTGCTAGTGGTAGCGGGGGGGCCGAGGGAGATACGCAGTATTTT	TRBV20-1	TRBJ2-3	TRBD2	NA
CASSSRDGDGYTF	TGCGCCAGCAGCTCCCGGGACGGGGATGGCTACACCTTC	TRBV5-1	TRBJ1-2	NA	many
CASRGVTGELFF	TGTGCCAGCAGGGGGGTGACCGGGGAGCTGTTTTTT	TRBV2	TRBJ2-2	NA	many
CASSLGQSNTEAFF	TGTGCCAGCAGCCTGGGACAGTCGAACACTGAAGCTTTCTTT	TRBV3-1	TRBJ1-1	TRBD1	many
CASSPRGDSLEQYF	TGTGCCAGCAGCCCCCGTGGGGACAGCCTCGAGCAGTACTTC	TRBV25-1	TRBJ2-7	TRBD1	few
CASSFRGAATEAFF	TGTGCCAGCAGTTTCAGGGGGGCAGCAACTGAAGCTTTCTTT	TRBV12-3/TRBV12-4	TRBJ1-1	TRBD1	many